The 30 T cell receptor beta chains below were found in one sample sequenced in a study of cytomegalovirus exposure and HLA in healthy donors (dated by TCRdb to about 2017). Receptor libraries were prepared by the immunoSEQ multiplex PCR assay. A mixture of 60 forward primers for TCR Vbeta segments and 13 reverse primers for TCR Jbeta segments was used in the multiplex PCR. Not all clones reach the TCRdb copy of this immuneACCESS table, which keeps in-frame sequences only. Checked studies attribute under half of the gap to unresolved V genes and leave the rest unexplained. The sample records over 50,000 clones, around 75% of which are singletons. The top ten clones comprise approximately 50% of the sample. Source material: PBMCs. These receptors all come from a middle-aged man in good health and CMV-seropositive.

This clone turned up a few times. The rearrangement joins TRBV4-2 to TRBJ2-7; 8 nucleotides line up with TRBD2. This CDR3 is built from 16 residues. Trimming at V came to 1 base and at J to 2 bases, leaving 7 bases not matched to a gene. The germline CDR1 and CDR2 sequences are LGHNA and YNFKEQ. CDR3 residues: CASSQVDGRAAYEQYF. Here the CDR3 DNA reads TGTGCCAGCAGCCAAGTTGACGGGAGGGCAGCCTACGAGCAGTACTTC.

CDR3 loop: CATSRGGGSGEQYF. CDR3 bases: TGTGCCACCAGCAGAGGGGGCGGGAGCGGCGAGCAGTACTTC. The chain uses TRBV15 and TRBJ2-7; 7 bases align to TRBD2. The CDR3 is 14 residues long. Germline V gene data show CDR1 as LNHNV and CDR2 as YYDKDF (reference sequence). Germline trimming cut 1 base from V and 6 bases from J; bases unmatched to any gene: 6.

As regards this clone: At one of its ends the junction is not consistent with the germline gene, which may arise from a read error. CDR3 in DNA: TGCGCCACCAGCCAAGAAGGACAGGGGGGGACGGGCGCAGATACGCAGTATTTT. Encoded protein: CATSQEGQGGTGADTQYF. V gene TRBV4-1 combines with J gene TRBJ2-3; TRBD1 agrees at 10 bases. In germline, CDR1 is MGHRA, CDR2 YSYEKL. The CDR3 totals 18 residues.

Points on this clone: At one of its ends the junction is not consistent with the germline gene, which may arise from a read error. V is TRBV6-5 and J is TRBJ1-6; D gene ambiguous. In germline, CDR1 is MNHEY, CDR2 SVGAGI. The CDR3 totals 15 residues. The CDR3 DNA follows: TGTGCCAGCAGTTGCCTCCGGCGGGCTAATTCCCCCCTCCACTTT. Translation gives CASSCLRRANSPLHF.

The chain uses TRBV28 and TRBJ1-2; TRBD1 matches at 8 bases. This CDR3 region has 12 residues. Germline V gene data show CDR1 as MDHEN and CDR2 as SYDVKM. The ends lost 8 bases at V and 4 bases at J; junction bases unmatched: 3. The CDR3 region is CASEDRVYGYTF. The CDR3 region has the DNA TGTGCCAGCGAGGACAGGGTCTATGGCTACACCTTC.

On this clone: A much larger clone lies a single base off, so this may be a read error. The genes are TRBV7-9 and TRBJ1-5, with TRBD1 identical over 11 bases. This CDR3 is 14 amino acids long. Germline V lookup: CDR1 SEHNR, CDR2 FQNEAQ (reference sequence). Here the CDR3 DNA reads TGTTCCAGCAGCACGGGACAGGGGGATCAGCCCCAGCATTTT. Its translation: CSSSTGQGDQPQHF.

The rearrangement joins TRBV28 to TRBJ1-5; D is uncertain. CDR3 length: 15 amino acids. Germline CDR1 reads MDHEN; CDR2 reads SYDVKM. Trimming stripped 3 bases from V and 2 bases from J, with 11 bases between. CDR3 DNA sequence: TGTGCCAGCAGTTTTCGGGGTTCGGGCAATCAGCCCCAGCATTTT. Translating it yields CASSFRGSGNQPQHF.

The chain recombines TRBV5-1 with TRBJ1-6; D ambiguous. This CDR3 spans 15 amino acids. CDR1 and CDR2 from the germline V gene are SGHRS and YFSETQ. Trimming left V 4 bases short and J 0 bases short, with 8 bases between. CDR3 nucleotide sequence: TGCGCCAGCAGCGTACAGAGCTCCTATAATTCACCCCTCCACTTT. It encodes CASSVQSSYNSPLHF.

The genes are TRBV7-9 and TRBJ2-1, with 13 bases that match TRBD2. The CDR3 is 15 residues long. Trimming at V came to 1 base and at J to 6 bases, leaving 0 bases not matched to a gene. Per the germline V gene, CDR1 is SEHNR and CDR2 is FQNEAQ (reference sequence). The CDR3 sequence: CASSLGLAGGNEQFF. CDR3 coding DNA: TGTGCCAGCAGCTTAGGACTAGCGGGAGGCAATGAGCAGTTCTTC.

In its sample, this clone was seen a few times. It may be a read error: a sequence one base away is much more abundant. This chain connects TRBV30 to TRBJ1-1; the D is unclear. The CDR3 is 13 residues long. Per the germline V gene, CDR1 is GTSNPN and CDR2 is SVGIG (reference sequence). Deletions cut 2 bases from V and 6 bases from J, with 13 bases between. Here the CDR3 DNA reads TGTGCCTGGAGTCTATTGGTCGGGTCTGAAGCTTTCTTT. Amino acid sequence: CAWSLLVGSEAFF.

This clone was detected a few times. A junction end diverges from the germline sequence, so it may reflect a read error. The chain links TRBV9 to TRBJ2-7, with D possibly matching TRBD1 (5 bases). Germline V CDR1 and CDR2: SGDLS, YYNGEE. This CDR3 is 15 amino acids long. The CDR3 is CASTSQGTSSYEPYF. In nucleotides, the CDR3 is TGTGCCAGCACCTCCCAGGGCACCAGCTCCTACGAGCCGTACTTC.

This chain links TRBV10-2 with TRBJ2-1; 7 nucleotides line up with TRBD1. V lost 6 bases to trimming and J lost 9 bases; unmatched junction nucleotides: 8. This CDR3 region has 13 residues. The germline gives CDR1 WSHSY, CDR2 SAAADI. CDR3 residues: CASSTQGFSEQFF. In DNA, the CDR3 is TGCGCCAGCAGCACACAGGGGTTTAGTGAGCAGTTCTTC.

V is TRBV28 and J is TRBJ2-7; 7 nucleotides align to TRBD2. Per germline, CDR1 MDHEN and CDR2 SYDVKM. This CDR3 has 13 residues. V lost 6 bases to trimming and J lost 2 bases; unmatched junction nucleotides: 4. This CDR3 reads CASRLAGPYEQYF. CDR3 in DNA: TGTGCCAGCAGGTTAGCGGGCCCCTACGAGCAGTACTTC.

This clone came up once. The CDR3 region has the DNA TGTGCCAGCAGTCCCGACAGGTCCTATGGCTACACCTTC. Translated, it gives CASSPDRSYGYTF. The J gene is TRBJ1-2, the V gene TRBV6-5; maybe TRBD1 (6 bases). Germline values: CDR1 MNHEY, CDR2 SVGAGI. V lost 5 bases and J lost 4, with 11 bases in between. The CDR3 length is 13 residues.

The chain links TRBV27 to TRBJ1-1; TRBD1 agrees at 7 bases. The junction had 7 bases not matched to a gene; V was cut back by 2 bases and J by 4 bases. Germline V CDR1 and CDR2: MNHEY, SMNVEV (reference sequence). This CDR3 spans 15 amino acids. CDR3 DNA: TGTGCCAGCAGTTTAGGGACAGTTAGGGCCACTGAAGCTTTCTTT. Translated, it gives CASSLGTVRATEAFF.

This rearrangement joins TRBV29-1 to TRBJ2-3; TRBD1 matches at 9 bases. The CDR3 has 15 residues. Germline CDR1 reads SQVTM; CDR2 reads ANQGSEA. J lost 5 bases, V lost 7 bases, and 13 bases had no gene match. Written as DNA, the CDR3 is TGCAGCGACACCGCAGGACAGGGGATCGGAGATACGCAGTATTTT. Amino acid sequence: CSDTAGQGIGDTQYF.

The sample holds a few counts of this clone. This chain connects TRBV10-3 to TRBJ1-1; 8 bases are shared with TRBD1. The CDR3 is made up of 15 amino acids. Losses at the gene ends were 3 bases for V and 1 base for J; bases not matched to a gene: 4. Per the germline V gene, CDR1 is ENHRY and CDR2 is SYGVKD. CDR3 protein: CAISERDRGNTEAFF. CDR3 nucleotide sequence: TGTGCCATCAGTGAAAGAGACAGGGGGAACACTGAAGCTTTCTTT.

This clone was seen a few times. The chain has TRBV11-2 and TRBJ2-7, with D maybe TRBD2 (5 bases). Germline CDR1 is SGHAT and CDR2 is FQNNGV. The V end was cut by 3 bases, the J end by 3 bases, with 12 bases between. The CDR3 is made up of 14 amino acids. The chain's CDR3 is CASSLRLADYEQYF. The DNA for the CDR3 is TGTGCCAGCAGCTTGCGGCTAGCTGACTACGAGCAGTACTTC.

The chain joins TRBV7-9 to TRBJ1-2, with a possible D match to TRBD1 (5 bases). From germline, CDR1 is SEHNR and CDR2 FQNEAQ (reference sequence). This CDR3 is 15 amino acids long. V shed 5 bases and J shed 4 bases, with 17 bases lying between them. The CDR3 sequence is CASSPRTQTGYGYTF. The DNA of the CDR3 is TGTGCCAGCAGCCCCCGGACACAAACGGGCTATGGCTACACCTTC.

This clone was recorded only once. The chain combines TRBV11-2 with TRBJ2-5; TRBD2 matches 11 bases. V was clipped by 4 bases and J by 0 bases; unmatched bases: 7. Germline values: CDR1 SGHAT, CDR2 FQNNGV. CDR3 length equals 17 residues. This CDR3 reads CASSSLTSGEYQETQYF. The DNA for the CDR3 is TGTGCCAGCAGCTCCCTGACTAGCGGGGAATACCAAGAGACCCAGTACTTC.

As to this clone: One end of the junction is discordant with germline, which a read error may explain. The rearrangement joins TRBV5-1 to TRBJ1-4; D possibly corresponds to TRBD1 (5 bases). Looked up from germline, CDR1 is SGHRS and CDR2 is YFSETQ. The CDR3 spans 16 residues. The CDR3 protein is CDSSTGGGRTNEKLFF. CDR3 bases: TGCGACAGCAGCACCGGGGGAGGGAGAACTAATGAAAAACTGTTTTTT. Full variable domain (remainder filled in from reference TRBV5-1 and TRBJ1-4): KAGVTQTPRYLIKTRGQQVTLSCSPISGHRSVSWYQQTPGQGLQFLFEYFSETQRNKGNFPGRFSGRQFSNSRSEMNVSTLELGDSALYLCDSSTGGGRTNEKLFFGSGTQLSVL.

The V and J genes are TRBV9 and TRBJ2-1; 13 bases are shared with TRBD2. The CDR3 covers 16 residues. V shed 0 bases and J 9 bases; nucleotides not matched to a gene: 6. The germline gives CDR1 SGDLS, CDR2 YYNGEE. The CDR3 spells CASSVATSGGAFEQFF. The CDR3 DNA sequence: TGTGCCAGCAGCGTAGCTACTAGCGGGGGGGCCTTTGAGCAGTTCTTC.

This chain connects TRBV5-1 to TRBJ2-6; D perhaps matches TRBD2 (5 bases). The CDR3 contains 20 residues. Germline values: CDR1 SGHRS, CDR2 YFSETQ. Trimming stripped 4 bases from V and 0 bases from J, with 23 bases between. Here the CDR3 DNA reads TGCGCCAGCAGCCTCCGGGCGCCTGGGGAGCGATACTCTGGGGCCAACGTCCTGACTTTC. Its protein is CASSLRAPGERYSGANVLTF.

This chain connects TRBV7-9 to TRBJ2-7, with D perhaps matching TRBD2 (6 bases). This CDR3 is 14 amino acids long. Trimming pared 3 bases from V and 0 bases from J, leaving 9 bases between. Germline V gene data show CDR1 as SEHNR and CDR2 as FQNEAQ (reference sequence). The CDR3 sequence: CASSLGLHSYEQYF. The CDR3 DNA reads as TGTGCCAGCAGCTTGGGACTGCACTCCTACGAGCAGTACTTC.

V is TRBV18 and J is TRBJ1-1; D remains unclear. The CDR3 covers 14 residues. V was cut by 3 bases and J by 1 base, with 9 bases left in between. Germline V gene sequence: CDR1 KGHSH, CDR2 LQKENI. The CDR3 coding sequence is TGTGCCAGCTCACCCGCGTCAAGGAACACTGAAGCTTTCTTT. Protein: CASSPASRNTEAFF.

The chain couples TRBV30 to TRBJ2-6; D ambiguous. This CDR3 is built from 16 residues. Trimming stripped 0 bases from V and 0 bases from J, with 9 bases between. CDR1 and CDR2 from the germline V gene are GTSNPN and SVGIG (reference sequence). DNA for the CDR3: TGTGCCTGGAGTGTTCAGGTGAGCTCTGGGGCCAACGTCCTGACTTTC. Translating gives CAWSVQVSSGANVLTF.

The genes are TRBV2 and TRBJ1-6; no firm D call. CDR3 length: 15 amino acids. CDR1 is SNHLY and CDR2 is FYNNEI in the germline V gene. V gave up 7 bases and J gave up 5 bases, with 15 bases separating them. CDR3 sequence reads: CASTPRGSDNSPLHF. The DNA for the CDR3 is TGTGCCAGCACCCCCAGAGGATCTGATAATTCACCCCTCCACTTT.

The chain carries TRBV4-2 and TRBJ1-1; 8 bases line up with TRBD1. V lost 5 bases, J lost 4 bases, and 9 bases stayed unmatched. Germline CDR1 reads LGHNA; CDR2 reads YNFKEQ. CDR3 length equals 15 residues. CDR3: CASSGQTGVGTEAFF. As DNA, the CDR3 is TGTGCCAGCAGCGGACAGACAGGGGTCGGCACTGAAGCTTTCTTT.

The genes are TRBV20-1 and TRBJ2-5, with D hard to call. CDR1 DFQATT and CDR2 SNEGSKA come from the germline V gene (reference sequence). V shed 5 bases and J shed 5 bases, with 9 bases lying between them. CDR3 length equals 11 residues. CDR3 nucleotide sequence: TGCAGTGCTGTATACGGGGAGACCCAGTACTTC. Protein product: CSAVYGETQYF.

The chain combines TRBV6-1 with TRBJ1-5, with D perhaps matching TRBD1 (5 bases). This CDR3 comprises 15 residues. The germline CDR1 and CDR2 sequences are MNHNS and SASEGT. V was trimmed by 3 bases and J by 0 bases, leaving 9 bases between them. The chain's CDR3 is CASSDQGYSNQPQHF. As DNA, the CDR3 is TGTGCCAGCAGTGATCAGGGTTATAGCAATCAGCCCCAGCATTTT.